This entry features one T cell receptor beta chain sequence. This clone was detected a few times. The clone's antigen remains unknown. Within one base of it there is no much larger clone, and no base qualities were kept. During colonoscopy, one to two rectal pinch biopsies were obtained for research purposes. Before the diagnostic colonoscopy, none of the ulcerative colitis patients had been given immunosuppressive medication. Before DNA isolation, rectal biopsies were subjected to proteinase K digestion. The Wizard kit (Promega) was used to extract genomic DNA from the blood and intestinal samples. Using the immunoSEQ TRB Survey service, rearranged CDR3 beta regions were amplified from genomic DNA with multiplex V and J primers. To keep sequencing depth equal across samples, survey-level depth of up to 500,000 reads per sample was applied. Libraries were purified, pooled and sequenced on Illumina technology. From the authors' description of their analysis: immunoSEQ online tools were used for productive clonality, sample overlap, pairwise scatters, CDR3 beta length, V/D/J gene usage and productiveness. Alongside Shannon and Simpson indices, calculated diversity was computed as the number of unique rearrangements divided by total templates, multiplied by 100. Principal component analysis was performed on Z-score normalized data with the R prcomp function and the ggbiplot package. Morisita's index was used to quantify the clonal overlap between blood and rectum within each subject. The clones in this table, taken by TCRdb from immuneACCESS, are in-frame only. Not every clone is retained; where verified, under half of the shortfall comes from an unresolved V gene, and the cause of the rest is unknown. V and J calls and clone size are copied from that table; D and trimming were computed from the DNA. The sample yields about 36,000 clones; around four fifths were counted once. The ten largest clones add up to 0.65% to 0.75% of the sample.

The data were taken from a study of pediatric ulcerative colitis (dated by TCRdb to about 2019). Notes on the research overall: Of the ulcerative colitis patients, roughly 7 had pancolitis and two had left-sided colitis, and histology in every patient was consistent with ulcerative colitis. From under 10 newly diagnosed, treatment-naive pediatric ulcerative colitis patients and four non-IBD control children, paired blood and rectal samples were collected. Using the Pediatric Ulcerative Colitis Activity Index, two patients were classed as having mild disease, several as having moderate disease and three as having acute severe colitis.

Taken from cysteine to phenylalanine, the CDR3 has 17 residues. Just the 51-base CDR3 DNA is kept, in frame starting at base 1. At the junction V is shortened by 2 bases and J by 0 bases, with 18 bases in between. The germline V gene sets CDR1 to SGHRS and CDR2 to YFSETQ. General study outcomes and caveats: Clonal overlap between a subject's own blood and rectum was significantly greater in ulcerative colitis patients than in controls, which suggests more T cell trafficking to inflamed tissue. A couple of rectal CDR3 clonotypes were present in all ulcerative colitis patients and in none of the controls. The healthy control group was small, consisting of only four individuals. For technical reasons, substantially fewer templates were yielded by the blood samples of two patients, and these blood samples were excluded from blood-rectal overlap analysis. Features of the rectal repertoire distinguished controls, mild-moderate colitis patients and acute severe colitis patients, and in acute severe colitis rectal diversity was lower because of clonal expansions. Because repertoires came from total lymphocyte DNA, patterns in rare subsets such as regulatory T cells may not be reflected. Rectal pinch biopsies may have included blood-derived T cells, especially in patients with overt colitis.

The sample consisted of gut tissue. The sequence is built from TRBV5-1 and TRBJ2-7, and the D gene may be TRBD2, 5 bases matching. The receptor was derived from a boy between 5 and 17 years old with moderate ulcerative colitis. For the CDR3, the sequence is CASSFYPGSHRSYEQYF. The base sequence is TGCGCCAGCAGCTTCTATCCGGGGAGCCACCGCTCCTACGAGCAGTACTTC. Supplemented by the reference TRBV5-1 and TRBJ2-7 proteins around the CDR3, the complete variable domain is KAGVTQTPRYLIKTRGQQVTLSCSPISGHRSVSWYQQTPGQGLQFLFEYFSETQRNKGNFPGRFSGRQFSNSRSEMNVSTLELGDSALYLCASSFYPGSHRSYEQYFGPGTRLTVT.